The 19 T cell receptor beta chains reported below all come from one sample, sequenced in a study of blood T cell repertoires in COVID-19. The data were produced by immunoSEQ multiplex PCR, yet TCRdb's version contains in-frame clones alone and is incomplete. The sample lists tens of thousands of clones, roughly 87% occurring once. The material sequenced was peripheral blood. These receptors all come from a man between 50 and 59 years old with acute or convalescent COVID-19.

This rearrangement joins TRBV5-1 to TRBJ2-1; TRBD1 agrees at 8 bases. Unmatched junction bases numbered 7, after V lost 1 base and J lost 4 bases. Looked up from germline, CDR1 is SGHRS and CDR2 is YFSETQ. This CDR3 has 16 amino acids. The CDR3 protein is CASSLPGTGKYNEQFF. CDR3 coding DNA: TGCGCCAGCAGCTTGCCAGGGACAGGTAAATACAATGAGCAGTTCTTC.

This chain joins TRBV12-5 and TRBJ1-4, with a tentative D call TRBD1 (5 bases). Trimming removed 5 bases at V and 7 bases at J, with 17 bases between. The CDR3 loop spans 15 amino acids. Germline V gene data show CDR1 as LGHNT and CDR2 as FRNRAP. The CDR3 loop reads CASGPGRGAAEKLFF. The CDR3 DNA is TGTGCTAGTGGTCCCGGACGCGGGGCGGCTGAAAAACTGTTTTTT.

The gene calls are TRBV7-2 and TRBJ2-4; a weak D match, TRBD1 (6 bases). V shed 2 bases and J shed 7 bases, with 12 bases lying between them. The V gene's germline CDR1 is SGHTA and CDR2 FQGNSA. CDR3 length: 14 residues. The CDR3 bases are TGTGCCAGCAGCTTAAGGGGGAATTATAACATTCAGTACTTC. Translated, it gives CASSLRGNYNIQYF.

V is TRBV5-1 and J is TRBJ1-6; the D gene is possibly TRBD1 (5 bases). The ends were cut back, 4 bases at V and 6 bases at J, with 14 bases in the middle. The CDR3 spans 15 residues. Germline CDR1 reads SGHRS; CDR2 reads YFSETQ. Written as DNA, the CDR3 is TGCGCCAGCAGCGCGGGGACGGGGGGTAATTCACCCCTCCACTTT. As protein: CASSAGTGGNSPLHF.

The chain uses TRBV24-1 and TRBJ2-1, with TRBD1 matching 7 bases. Germline V gene data show CDR1 as KGHDR and CDR2 as SFDVKD. J gave up 2 bases and V 4 bases, and 7 bases lay outside the gene matches. The CDR3 is 16 amino acids. The CDR3: CATSEPNRGAYNEQFF. The CDR3 region has the DNA TGTGCCACCAGTGAACCGAACAGGGGCGCCTACAATGAGCAGTTCTTC.

The CDR3 DNA reads as TGTGCCAGCACCTTCGGAGGAGGTGGCGAGCAGTTCTTC. Translation gives CASTFGGGGEQFF. This chain links TRBV28 with TRBJ2-1, with TRBD2 as a possible D gene (5 bases). The V end was cut by 7 bases, the J end by 10 bases, with 17 bases between. CDR3 length: 13 residues. Germline values: CDR1 MDHEN, CDR2 SYDVKM.

The chain links TRBV7-9 to TRBJ2-5; D gene unclear. Between the trimmed V and J ends, which lost 2 bases and 1 base, there was a span of 11 bases. Germline V CDR1 and CDR2: SEHNR, FQNEAQ (reference sequence). This CDR3 spans 15 amino acids. The CDR3 loop reads CASSLPDTTQETQYF. The CDR3 DNA follows: TGTGCCAGCAGCTTACCTGACACGACCCAAGAGACCCAGTACTTC.

The V gene is TRBV28, the J gene TRBJ2-1; 8 bases are shared with TRBD2. V was clipped by 7 bases and J by 8 bases; unmatched bases: 10. The germline V gene encodes CDR1 MDHEN and CDR2 SYDVKM. The CDR3 contains 14 residues. The CDR3 sequence: CASKEGLVTDEQFF. DNA for the CDR3: TGTGCCAGCAAGGAGGGACTAGTGACTGATGAGCAGTTCTTC.

The rearrangement joins TRBV6-1 to TRBJ1-2, with D tentatively TRBD1 (6 bases). The germline V gene encodes CDR1 MNHNS and CDR2 SASEGT. CDR3 length: 14 amino acids. Trimming cost V 1 base and J 3 bases, with 9 bases left between them. CDR3 in amino acids: CASSEGQAHYGYTF. The CDR3 nucleotides read TGTGCCAGCAGTGAAGGACAGGCCCACTATGGCTACACCTTC.

The chain couples TRBV10-3 to TRBJ2-3; tentatively, D is TRBD2 (6 bases). The CDR3 contains 12 residues. CDR1 ENHRY and CDR2 SYGVKD come from the germline V gene. V lost 4 bases and J 5 bases, leaving 7 bases between the germline ends. The CDR3 coding sequence is TGTGCCATCAGTGGAGCGGGAGATACGCAGTATTTT. Encoded protein: CAISGAGDTQYF.

The genes are TRBV2 and TRBJ2-1; D may be TRBD1 (6 bases). The length of the CDR3 is 16 residues. Germline CDR1 is SNHLY and CDR2 is FYNNEI. Trimming cost V 7 bases and J 4 bases, with 20 bases left between them. The CDR3 coding sequence is TGTGCCAGCATCAAGCATACCAGGGGATCTTACAATGAGCAGTTCTTC. Translated: CASIKHTRGSYNEQFF.

Here the CDR3 DNA reads TGTGCCAGCAGCTTAGGGCAGGCCCGCGAGCAGTACGTC. This gives the protein CASSLGQAREQYV. This rearrangement joins TRBV11-2 to TRBJ2-7; no clear D gene. V was shortened by 1 base and J by 6 bases, with 10 bases between the two germline ends. The CDR3 consists of 13 residues. From germline, CDR1 is SGHAT and CDR2 FQNNGV.

The chain recombines TRBV28 with TRBJ2-7; TRBD2 matches at 10 bases. The CDR3 covers 13 residues. Germline trimming cut 8 bases from V and 2 bases from J; bases unmatched to any gene: 3. From germline, CDR1 is MDHEN and CDR2 SYDVKM. The CDR3 here is CASHTSGAYEQYF. The CDR3 DNA reads TGTGCCAGCCATACTAGCGGGGCCTACGAGCAGTACTTC.

The CDR3 region has the DNA TGCAGCGTTGAACCCGCGAGTGCTTTCTTT. Amino acid sequence: CSVEPASAFF. The chain recombines TRBV29-1 with TRBJ1-1; D is unclear. V was shortened by 2 bases and J by 11 bases, with 9 bases between the two germline ends. The CDR3 runs 10 residues. Germline CDR1 is SQVTM and CDR2 is ANQGSEA. Complete variable domain (other parts from reference TRBV29-1 and TRBJ1-1): SAVISQKPSRDICQRGTSLTIQCQVDSQVTMMFWYRQQPGQSLTLIATANQGSEATYESGFVIDKFPISRPNLTFSTLTVSNMSPEDSSIYLCSVEPASAFFGQGTRLTVV.

The chain is built from TRBV30 and TRBJ1-1; D call uncertain. V was cut by 1 base and J by 1 base, with 4 bases left in between. Per the germline V gene, CDR1 is GTSNPN and CDR2 is SVGIG (reference sequence). The CDR3 consists of 12 residues. The CDR3 DNA reads as TGTGCCTGGAGTGAACAGAACACTGAAGCTTTCTTT. Translation: CAWSEQNTEAFF.

The chain is built from TRBV28 and TRBJ2-5, with TRBD1 matching 9 bases. Trimming took 5 bases from V and 5 from J; bases not matched to a gene: 6. The CDR3 loop spans 14 amino acids. Germline V gene lookup returns CDR1 MDHEN and CDR2 SYDVKM. The CDR3 protein is CASSQQGAPETQYF. The CDR3 nucleotides are TGTGCCAGCAGTCAACAGGGGGCGCCTGAGACCCAGTACTTC.

The chain joins TRBV27 to TRBJ1-5; 12 bases are a match to TRBD1. Germline V gene lookup returns CDR1 MNHEY and CDR2 SMNVEV (reference sequence). The CDR3 is made up of 19 amino acids. Trimming cost V 2 bases and J 0 bases; bases outside gene matches: 8. This CDR3 reads CASSLRDRGPGDSNQPQHF. The CDR3 DNA reads TGTGCCAGCAGTTTAAGGGACAGGGGGCCAGGCGATAGCAATCAGCCCCAGCATTTT.

The chain employs TRBV6-1 and TRBJ1-1; D is uncertain. The ends were cut back, 2 bases at V and 1 base at J, with 8 bases in the middle. The CDR3 contains 14 residues. The germline V gene encodes CDR1 MNHNS and CDR2 SASEGT. This chain's CDR3 is CASSESRGNTEAFF. In DNA form, the CDR3 reads TGTGCCAGCAGTGAAAGCCGGGGGAACACTGAAGCTTTCTTT.

This rearrangement joins TRBV18 to TRBJ1-1; tentatively, D is TRBD1 (5 bases). This CDR3 is built from 14 residues. CDR1 and CDR2 from the germline V gene are KGHSH and LQKENI. V lost 6 bases to trimming and J lost 0 bases, with 11 bases between them. DNA of the CDR3: TGTGCCAGCTCTATGGGGGGGGTGAACACTGAAGCTTTCTTT. Its translation: CASSMGGVNTEAFF.